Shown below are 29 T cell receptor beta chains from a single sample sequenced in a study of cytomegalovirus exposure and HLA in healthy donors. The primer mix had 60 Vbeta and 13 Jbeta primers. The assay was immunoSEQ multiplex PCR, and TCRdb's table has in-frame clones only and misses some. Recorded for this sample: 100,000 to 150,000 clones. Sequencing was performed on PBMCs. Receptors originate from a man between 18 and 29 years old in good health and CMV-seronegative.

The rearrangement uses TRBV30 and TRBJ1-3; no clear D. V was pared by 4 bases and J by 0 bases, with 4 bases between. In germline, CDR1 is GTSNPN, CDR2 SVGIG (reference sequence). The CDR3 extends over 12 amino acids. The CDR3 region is CAWMSSGNTIYF. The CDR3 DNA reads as TGTGCCTGGATGAGCTCTGGAAACACCATATATTTT.

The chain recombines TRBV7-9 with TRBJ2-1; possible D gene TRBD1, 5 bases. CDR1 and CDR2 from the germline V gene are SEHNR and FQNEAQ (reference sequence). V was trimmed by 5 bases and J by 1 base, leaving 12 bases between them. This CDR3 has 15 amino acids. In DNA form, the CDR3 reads TGTGCCAGCAGCCTACGGCAGGGATCCTACAATGAGCAGTTCTTC. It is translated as CASSLRQGSYNEQFF.

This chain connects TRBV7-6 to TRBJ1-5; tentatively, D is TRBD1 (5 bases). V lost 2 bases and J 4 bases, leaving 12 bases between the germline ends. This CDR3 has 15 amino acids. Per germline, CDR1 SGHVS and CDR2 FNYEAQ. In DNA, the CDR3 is TGTGCCAGCAGCTTATGGTACGGGGGGAATCAGCCCCAGCATTTT. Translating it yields CASSLWYGGNQPQHF.

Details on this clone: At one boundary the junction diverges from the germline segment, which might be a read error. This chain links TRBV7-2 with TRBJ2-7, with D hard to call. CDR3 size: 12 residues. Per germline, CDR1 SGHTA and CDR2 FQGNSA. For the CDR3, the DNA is TGTGCCAGCAGTTCACCTTTTTCGAAAAGCCTCTTC. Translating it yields CASSSPFSKSLF.

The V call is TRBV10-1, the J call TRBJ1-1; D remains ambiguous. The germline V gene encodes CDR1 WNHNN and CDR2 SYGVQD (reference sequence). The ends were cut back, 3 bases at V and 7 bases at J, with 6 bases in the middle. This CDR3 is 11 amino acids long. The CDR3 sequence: CASSDAREAFF. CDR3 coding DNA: TGCGCCAGCAGTGACGCGCGTGAAGCTTTCTTT.

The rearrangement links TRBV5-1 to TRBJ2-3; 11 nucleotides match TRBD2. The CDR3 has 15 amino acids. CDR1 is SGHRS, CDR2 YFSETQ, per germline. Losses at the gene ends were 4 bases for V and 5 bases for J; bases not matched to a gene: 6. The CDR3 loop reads CASSATSGGGDTQYF. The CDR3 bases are TGCGCCAGCAGCGCTACTAGCGGGGGTGGAGATACGCAGTATTTT.

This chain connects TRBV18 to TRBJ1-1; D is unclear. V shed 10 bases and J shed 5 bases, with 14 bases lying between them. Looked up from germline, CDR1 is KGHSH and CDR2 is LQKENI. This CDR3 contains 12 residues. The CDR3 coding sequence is TGTGCCACCCGGGGTGATGGAACTGAAGCTTTCTTT. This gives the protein CATRGDGTEAFF.

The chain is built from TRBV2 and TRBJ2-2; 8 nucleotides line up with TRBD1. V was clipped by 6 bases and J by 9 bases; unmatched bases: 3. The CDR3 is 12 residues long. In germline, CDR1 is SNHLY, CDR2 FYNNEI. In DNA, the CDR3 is TGTGCCAGCAGAAACAGGGGGTGGGAGCTGTTTTTT. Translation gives CASRNRGWELFF.

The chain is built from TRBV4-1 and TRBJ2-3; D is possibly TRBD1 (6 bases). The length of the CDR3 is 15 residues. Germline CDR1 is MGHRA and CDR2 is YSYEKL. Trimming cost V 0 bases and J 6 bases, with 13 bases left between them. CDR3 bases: TGCGCCAGCAGCCAAGATCTCCAGGGGAAGGATACGCAGTATTTT. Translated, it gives CASSQDLQGKDTQYF.

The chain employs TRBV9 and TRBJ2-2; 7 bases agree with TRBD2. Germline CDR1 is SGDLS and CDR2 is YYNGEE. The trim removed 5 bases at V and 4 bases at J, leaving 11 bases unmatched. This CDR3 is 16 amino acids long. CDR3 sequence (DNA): TGTGCCAGCAGTGTAACGTCAGCGGGGCTCACCGGGGAGCTGTTTTTT. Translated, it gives CASSVTSAGLTGELFF.

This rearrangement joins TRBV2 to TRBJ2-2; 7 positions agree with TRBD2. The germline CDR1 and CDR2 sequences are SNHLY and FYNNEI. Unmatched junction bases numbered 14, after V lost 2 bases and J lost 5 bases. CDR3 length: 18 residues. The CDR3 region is CASSEQVLAGEGTGELFF. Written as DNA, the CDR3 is TGTGCCAGCAGTGAACAGGTGTTGGCGGGAGAGGGAACCGGGGAGCTGTTTTTT.

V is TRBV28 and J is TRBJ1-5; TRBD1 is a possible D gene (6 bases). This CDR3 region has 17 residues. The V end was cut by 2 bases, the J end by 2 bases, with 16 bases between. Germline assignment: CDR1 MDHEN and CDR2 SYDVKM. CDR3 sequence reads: CASSLLQGQLGNQPQHF. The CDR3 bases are TGTGCCAGCAGTTTACTACAGGGTCAATTGGGCAATCAGCCCCAGCATTTT.

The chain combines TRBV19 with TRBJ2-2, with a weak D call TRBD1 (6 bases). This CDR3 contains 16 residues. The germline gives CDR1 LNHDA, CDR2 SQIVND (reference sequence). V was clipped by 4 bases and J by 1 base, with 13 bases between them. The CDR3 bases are TGTGCCAGTAGTAGGGGACCGGGACAGAACACCGGGGAGCTGTTTTTT. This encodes CASSRGPGQNTGELFF.

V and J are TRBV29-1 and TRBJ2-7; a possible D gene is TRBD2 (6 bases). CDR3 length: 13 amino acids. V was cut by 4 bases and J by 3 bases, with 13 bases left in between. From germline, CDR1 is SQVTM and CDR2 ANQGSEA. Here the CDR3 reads CSVGGGSLYEQYF. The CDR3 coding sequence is TGCAGCGTTGGTGGAGGGTCCCTCTACGAGCAGTACTTC.

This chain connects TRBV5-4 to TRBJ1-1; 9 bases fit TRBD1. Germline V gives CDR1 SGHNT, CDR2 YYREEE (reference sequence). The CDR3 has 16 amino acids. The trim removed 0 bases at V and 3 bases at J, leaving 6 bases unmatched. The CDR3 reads CASSLGEGTGHTEAFF. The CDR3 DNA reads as TGTGCCAGCAGCTTGGGGGAGGGGACAGGGCACACTGAAGCTTTCTTT.

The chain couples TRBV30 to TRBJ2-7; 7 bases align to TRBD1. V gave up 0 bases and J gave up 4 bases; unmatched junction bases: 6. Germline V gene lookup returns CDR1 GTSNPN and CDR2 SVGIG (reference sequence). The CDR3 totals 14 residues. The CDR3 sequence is CAWSVRPTGYEQYF. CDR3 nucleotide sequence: TGTGCCTGGAGTGTACGACCGACAGGGTACGAGCAGTACTTC. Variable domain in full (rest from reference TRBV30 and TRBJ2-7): SQTIHQWPATLVQPVGSPLSLECTVEGTSNPNLYWYRQAAGRGLQLLFYSVGIGQISSEVPQNLSASRPQDRQFILSSKKLLLSDSGFYLCAWSVRPTGYEQYFGPGTRLTVT.

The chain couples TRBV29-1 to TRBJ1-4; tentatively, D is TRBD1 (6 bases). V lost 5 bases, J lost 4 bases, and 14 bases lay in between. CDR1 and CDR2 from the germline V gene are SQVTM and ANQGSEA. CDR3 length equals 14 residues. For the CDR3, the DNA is TGCAGCGTTCTTTCCGACAGGAATAATGAAAAACTGTTTTTT. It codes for CSVLSDRNNEKLFF. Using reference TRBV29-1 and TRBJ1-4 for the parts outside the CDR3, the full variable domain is SAVISQKPSRDICQRGTSLTIQCQVDSQVTMMFWYRQQPGQSLTLIATANQGSEATYESGFVIDKFPISRPNLTFSTLTVSNMSPEDSSIYLCSVLSDRNNEKLFFGSGTQLSVL.

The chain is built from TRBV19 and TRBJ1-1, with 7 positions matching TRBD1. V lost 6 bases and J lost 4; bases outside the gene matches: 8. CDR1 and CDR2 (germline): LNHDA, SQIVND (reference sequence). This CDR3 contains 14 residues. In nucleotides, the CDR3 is TGTGCCAGTAGCGGTAAGGGGGCGGGCACTGAAGCTTTCTTT. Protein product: CASSGKGAGTEAFF. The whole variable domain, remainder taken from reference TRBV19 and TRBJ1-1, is DGGITQSPKYLFRKEGQNVTLSCEQNLNHDAMYWYRQDPGQGLRLIYYSQIVNDFQKGDIAEGYSVSREKKESFPLTVTSAQKNPTAFYLCASSGKGAGTEAFFGQGTRLTVV.

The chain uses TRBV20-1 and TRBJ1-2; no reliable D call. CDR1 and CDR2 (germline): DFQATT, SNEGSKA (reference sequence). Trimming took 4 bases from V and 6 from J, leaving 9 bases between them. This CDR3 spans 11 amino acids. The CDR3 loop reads CSATARNGYTF. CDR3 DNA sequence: TGCAGTGCTACAGCCAGGAATGGCTACACCTTC.

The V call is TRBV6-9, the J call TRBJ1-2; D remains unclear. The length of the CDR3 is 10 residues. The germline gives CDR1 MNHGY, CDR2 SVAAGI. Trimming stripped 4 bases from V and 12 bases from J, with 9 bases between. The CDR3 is CASSLTEDTF. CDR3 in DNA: TGTGCCAGCAGTTTAACCGAGGACACCTTC.

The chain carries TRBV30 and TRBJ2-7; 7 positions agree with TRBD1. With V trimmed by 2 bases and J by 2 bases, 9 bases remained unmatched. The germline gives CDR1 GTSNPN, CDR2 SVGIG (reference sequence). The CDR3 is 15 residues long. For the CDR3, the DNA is TGTGCCTGGAGTATCCCCGGGACAGACGCCTACGAGCAGTACTTC. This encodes CAWSIPGTDAYEQYF.

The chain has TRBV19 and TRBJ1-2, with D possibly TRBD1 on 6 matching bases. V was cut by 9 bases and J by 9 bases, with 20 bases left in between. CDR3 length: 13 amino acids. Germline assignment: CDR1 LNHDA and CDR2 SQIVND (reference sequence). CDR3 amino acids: CASSPGHDYRYTF. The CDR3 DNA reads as TGTGCCAGCTCCCCGGGACATGATTATCGCTACACCTTC.

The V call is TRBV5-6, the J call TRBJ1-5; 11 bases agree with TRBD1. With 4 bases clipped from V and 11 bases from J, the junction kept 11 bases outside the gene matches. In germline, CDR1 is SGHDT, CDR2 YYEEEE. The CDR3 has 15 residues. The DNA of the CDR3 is TGTGCCAGCAGCCTTATGGACAGGGGGCGAGTGACCCAGCATTTT. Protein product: CASSLMDRGRVTQHF.

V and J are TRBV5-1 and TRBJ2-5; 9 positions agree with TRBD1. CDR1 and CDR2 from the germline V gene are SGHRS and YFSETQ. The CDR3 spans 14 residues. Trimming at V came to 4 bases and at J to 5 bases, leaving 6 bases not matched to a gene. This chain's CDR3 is CASSQGQGSETQYF. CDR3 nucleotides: TGCGCCAGCAGCCAGGGACAGGGTAGCGAGACCCAGTACTTC.

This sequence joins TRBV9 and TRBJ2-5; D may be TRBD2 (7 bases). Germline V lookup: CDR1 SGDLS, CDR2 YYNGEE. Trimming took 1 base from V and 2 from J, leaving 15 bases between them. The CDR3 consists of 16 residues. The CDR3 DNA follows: TGTGCCAGCAGCGTATATGGGGGGGGGCGTCAAGAGACCCAGTACTTC. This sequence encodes CASSVYGGGRQETQYF.

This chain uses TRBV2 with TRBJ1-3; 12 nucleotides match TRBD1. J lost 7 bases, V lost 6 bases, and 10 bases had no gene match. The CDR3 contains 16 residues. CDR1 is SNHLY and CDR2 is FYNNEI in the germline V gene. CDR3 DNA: TGTGCCAGCAGGGGGGACAGGGGGCGCGCGTCGAACACCATATATTTT. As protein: CASRGDRGRASNTIYF.

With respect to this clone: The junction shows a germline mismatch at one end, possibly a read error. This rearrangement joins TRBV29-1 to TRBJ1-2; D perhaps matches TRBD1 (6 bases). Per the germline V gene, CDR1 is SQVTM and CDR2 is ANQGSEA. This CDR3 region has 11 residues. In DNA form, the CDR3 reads TGCACCGTTTTTATACAGGGTGGCTACACCTTC. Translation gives CTVFIQGGYTF.

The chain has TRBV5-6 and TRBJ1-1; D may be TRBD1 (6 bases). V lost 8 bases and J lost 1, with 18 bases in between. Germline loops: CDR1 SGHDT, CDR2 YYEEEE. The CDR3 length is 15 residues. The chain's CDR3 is CASIRSGTPNTEAFF. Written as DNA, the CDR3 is TGTGCCAGTATCCGGTCCGGGACACCGAACACTGAAGCTTTCTTT.

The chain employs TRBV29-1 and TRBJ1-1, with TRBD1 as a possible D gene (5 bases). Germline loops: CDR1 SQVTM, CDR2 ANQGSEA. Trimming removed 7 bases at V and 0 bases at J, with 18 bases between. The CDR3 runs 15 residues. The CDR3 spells CSAGAGWGMNTEAFF. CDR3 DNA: TGCAGCGCCGGTGCAGGGTGGGGAATGAACACTGAAGCTTTCTTT.